This TCR beta chain emerged from a study of cytomegalovirus exposure and HLA in healthy donors. Notes on this clone: The antigen is unknown.

Primers for the PCR totalled 60 Vbeta and 13 Jbeta. The data were produced by immunoSEQ multiplex PCR, yet TCRdb's version contains in-frame clones alone and is incomplete. The repertoire consists of about 140,000 clones, with about 75% occurring once and the leading ten covering 1.3% to 1.5%. Study results and caveats: HLA allele associations emerged for roughly 16,000 TCR beta sequences in a later analysis, at 0.05 false discovery rate. Confirmation in vitro established that a few CMV-associated chains were specific for CMV antigens.

CDR3 length: 15 amino acids. V shed 6 bases and J shed 0 bases, with 12 bases lying between them. Germline V CDR1 and CDR2: ENHRY, SYGVKD. The V and J genes are TRBV10-3 and TRBJ2-1, with D uncertain. Specimen: PBMCs. The clonotype comes from a middle-aged woman in good health and CMV-seronegative. Here the CDR3 DNA reads TGTGCCATCAGGATCGCGATGAGCTCCTACAATGAGCAGTTCTTC. Its protein product is CAIRIAMSSYNEQFF.